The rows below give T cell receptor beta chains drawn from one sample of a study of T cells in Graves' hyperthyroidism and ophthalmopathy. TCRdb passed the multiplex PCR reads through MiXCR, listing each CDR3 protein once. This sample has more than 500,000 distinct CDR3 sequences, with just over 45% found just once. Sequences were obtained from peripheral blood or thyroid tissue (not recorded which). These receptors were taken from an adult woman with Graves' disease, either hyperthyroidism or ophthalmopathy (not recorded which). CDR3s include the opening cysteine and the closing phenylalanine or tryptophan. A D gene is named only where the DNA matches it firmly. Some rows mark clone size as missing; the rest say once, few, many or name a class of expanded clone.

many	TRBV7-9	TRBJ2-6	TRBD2	TGTGCCAGCAGCTTAGCGCGGGGGATCTCTGGGGCCAACGTCCTGACTTTC	CASSLARGISGANVLTF
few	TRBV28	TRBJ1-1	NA	TGTGCCAGCAGTTCGAAGACAGGACGAGGTTCTGAAGCTTTCTTT	CASSSKTGRGSEAFF
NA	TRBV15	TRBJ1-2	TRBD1	TGTGCCACCAGCAGATCCGGGACAGGGGGATGGGACTATGGCTACACCTTC	CATSRSGTGGWDYGYTF
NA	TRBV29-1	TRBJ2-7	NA	TGCAGCTGGGGGGTGGAAGAGCAGTACTTC	CSWGVEEQYF
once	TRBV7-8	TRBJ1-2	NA	TGTGCCAGCAGCCTGGGGATGGGAAACTATGGCTACACCTTC	CASSLGMGNYGYTF
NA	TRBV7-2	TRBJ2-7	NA	TGTGCCAGCAGCTTTGTACAGGACAACACCGGGGCAACCTACGAGCAGTACTTC	CASSFVQDNTGATYEQYF
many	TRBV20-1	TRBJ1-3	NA	TGCAGTGCGAGGAAAGCCTTCTCTGGAAACACCATATATTTT	CSARKAFSGNTIYF
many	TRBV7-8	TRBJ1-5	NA	TGTGCCAGCAGCGACGGACAGCAGAATCAGCCCCAGCATTTT	CASSDGQQNQPQHF
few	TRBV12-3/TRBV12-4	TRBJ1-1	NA	TGTGCCAGCAGTTTAAAAGCAGCGACTGAAGCTTTCTTT	CASSLKAATEAFF
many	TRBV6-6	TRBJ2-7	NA	TGTGCCAGCACAGAGAGACGTCCCTACGAGCAGTACTTC	CASTERRPYEQYF
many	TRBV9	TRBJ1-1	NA	TGTGCCAGCAGCGCTAGATTGAACACTGAAGCTTTCTTT	CASSARLNTEAFF
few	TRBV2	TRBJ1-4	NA	TGTGCCAGCAGGTTGGGAGCTGAAAAACTGTTTTTT	CASRLGAEKLFF
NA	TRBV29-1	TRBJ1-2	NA	TGCAGCGTTGAATTGCCGGAGGGCCCCTATGGCTACACCTTC	CSVELPEGPYGYTF
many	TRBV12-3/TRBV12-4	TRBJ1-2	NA	TGTGCCAGCAGTTTAAGTGATCTGGGAAACTATGGCTACACCTTC	CASSLSDLGNYGYTF
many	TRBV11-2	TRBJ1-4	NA	TGTGCCAGCAGCCACCTGACAGTAAATGAAAAACTGTTTTTT	CASSHLTVNEKLFF
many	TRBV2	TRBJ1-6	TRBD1	TGTGCCAGCAGTACAGACAGGGATGTTCCACCCCTCCACTTT	CASSTDRDVPPLHF
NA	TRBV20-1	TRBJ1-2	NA	TGCAGTGCTAAGGAGGGGGGGCGAAACTATGGCTACACCTTC	CSAKEGGRNYGYTF
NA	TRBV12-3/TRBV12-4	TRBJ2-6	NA	TGTGCCAGCAGACAGATGTACTCAGACTCTGGGGCCAACGTCCTGACTTTC	CASRQMYSDSGANVLTF
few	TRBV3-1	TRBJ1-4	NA	TGTGCCAGCACGCCCGGCGGGGGCCGGGAAAAACTGTTTTTT	CASTPGGGREKLFF
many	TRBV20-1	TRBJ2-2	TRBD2	TGCAGTGCTAGTCCTGGGACTAGCTACGGGGAGCTGTTTTTT	CSASPGTSYGELFF
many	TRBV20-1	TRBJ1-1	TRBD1	TGCAGTGCTTTTCAACCGGGACAGGGGCTAAACACTGAAGCTTTCTTT	CSAFQPGQGLNTEAFF
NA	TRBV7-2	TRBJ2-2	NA	TGTGCCAGCGCAGGGACGGCAGCCGGGGAGCTGTTTTTT	CASAGTAAGELFF
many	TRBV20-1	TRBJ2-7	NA	TGCAGTGCTAGAGACCGCAGGGGCGGAGACGAGCAGTACTTC	CSARDRRGGDEQYF
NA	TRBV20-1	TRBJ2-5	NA	TGCAGTGCTAGAGATCGTTCGCGGGGACAAGAGACCCAGTACTTC	CSARDRSRGQETQYF
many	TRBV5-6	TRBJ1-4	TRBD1	TGTGCCAGCAGCTTGCTGACAGGGGGGCCCGGGAGTGAAAAACTGTTTTTT	CASSLLTGGPGSEKLFF
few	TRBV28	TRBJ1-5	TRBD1	TGTGCCAGCATACAGGGGGCGGCGGGGGATCAGCCCCAGCATTTT	CASIQGAAGDQPQHF
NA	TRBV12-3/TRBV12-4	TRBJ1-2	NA	TGTGCCAGCAGTGCCCCCCGCTCGAACAACTTGAGCTACACCTTC	CASSAPRSNNLSYTF
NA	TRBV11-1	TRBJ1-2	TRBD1	TGTGCCAGCAGTGGACAGGGTGGCGGCTACACCTTC	CASSGQGGGYTF
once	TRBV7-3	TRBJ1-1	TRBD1	TGTGCCAGCAGATCGACAGGGATCGCTGAAGCTTTCTTT	CASRSTGIAEAFF
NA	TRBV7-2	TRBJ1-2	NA	TGTGCCAGCAGCTCGATCCCTTACAGGCCCCCCCAGCGTGGCTACACCTTC	CASSSIPYRPPQRGYTF
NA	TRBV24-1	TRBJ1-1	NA	TGTGCCACCAGTGATTTCAAGAACATTGAAGCCTTCTTT	CATSDFKNIEAFF
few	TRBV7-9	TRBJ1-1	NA	TGTGCCAGCAGCCGCGGGGGCGCGGACACTGAAGCTTTCTTT	CASSRGGADTEAFF
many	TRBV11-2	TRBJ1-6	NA	TGTGCCAGCAGCTTGTCCAGTGGAGAATCACCCCTCCACTTT	CASSLSSGESPLHF
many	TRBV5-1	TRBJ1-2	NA	TGCGCCAGCAGCCCGGCGCAAGGAAACTATGGCTACACCTTC	CASSPAQGNYGYTF
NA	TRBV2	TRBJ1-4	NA	TGTGCCAGCAAGGGGACTTGGGCTAATGAAAAACTGTTTTTT	CASKGTWANEKLFF
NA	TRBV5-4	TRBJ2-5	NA	TGTGCCAGCAGCCCTGCCGCGTCCCAAGAGACCCAGTACTTC	CASSPAASQETQYF
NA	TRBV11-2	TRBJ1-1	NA	TGTGCCAGCAGCTCGGTTTCAGGGAGGGCTTTCTTT	CASSSVSGRAFF
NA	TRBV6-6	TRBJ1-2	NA	TGTGCCAGCAGAACGGCGGACGCAAGAAGCTATGGCTACACCTTC	CASRTADARSYGYTF
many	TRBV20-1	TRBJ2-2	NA	TGCAGTGCTTTGTCTATTAGCACCGGGGAGCTGTTTTTT	CSALSISTGELFF
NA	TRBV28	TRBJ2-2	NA	TGTGCCAGCTTAGGTTGGGGAATTGTCGGGGAGCTGTTTTTT	CASLGWGIVGELFF
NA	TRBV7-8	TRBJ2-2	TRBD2	TGTGCCAGCAGCTTATACGGTGCGGCTAGCGGGAGCACCGGGGAGCTGTTTTTT	CASSLYGAASGSTGELFF
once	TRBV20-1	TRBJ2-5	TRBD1	TGCAGTGCAGGCGGGACAGGGACCCAGCCCCAGTACTTC	CSAGGTGTQPQYF
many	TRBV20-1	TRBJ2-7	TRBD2	TGCAGTGCTGCCGATAGCGGGAGCTCTCTTAAGCAGTACTTC	CSAADSGSSLKQYF
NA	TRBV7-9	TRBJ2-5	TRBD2	TGTGCCAGCAGCTCGGGGGGGGCCGTAGAGACCCAGTACTTC	CASSSGGAVETQYF
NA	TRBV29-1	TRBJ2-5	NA	TGCAGCGCCGAGGACTACCGAGAGACCCAGTACTTC	CSAEDYRETQYF
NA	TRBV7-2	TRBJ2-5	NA	TGTGCCAGCAGCTTAGTCCCCCGGGTGACAGCTAATCAGCCCCAGTACTTC	CASSLVPRVTANQPQYF
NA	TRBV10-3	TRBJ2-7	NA	TGTGCCATCAGTGAAGTGTCAGGGGTATGGTACGAGCAGTACTTC	CAISEVSGVWYEQYF
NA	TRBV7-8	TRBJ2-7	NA	TGTGCTAGCGCCAGGGACCTCTCCTACGAGCAGTACTTC	CASARDLSYEQYF
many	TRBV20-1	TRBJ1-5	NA	TGCAGTGCCATCCTTATTGGGGGATCAAGCAATCAGCCCCAGCATTTT	CSAILIGGSSNQPQHF
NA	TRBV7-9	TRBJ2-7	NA	TGTGCCAGCAGCTTATGGGACGAGGAATACTACGAGCAGTACTTC	CASSLWDEEYYEQYF
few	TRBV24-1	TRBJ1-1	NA	TGTGCCACCCGGACGTCTTTGAACACTGAAGCTTTCTTT	CATRTSLNTEAFF
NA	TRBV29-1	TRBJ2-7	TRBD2	TGCAGCTTTAGCGGGAGAGGCTACGAGCAGTACTTC	CSFSGRGYEQYF
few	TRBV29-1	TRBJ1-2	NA	TGCAGCGTTGAAGATCATTACCAACTTGGCTACACCTTC	CSVEDHYQLGYTF